Sequencing of this T cell receptor beta chain was carried out in a study of blood T cell repertoires in COVID-19. As for the study in general: The origin of the acute and convalescent COVID-19 samples was the United States, Italy and Spain.

Only in-frame clones appear in the TCRdb table, and some are missing; sequencing was by immunoSEQ multiplex PCR. The sample consists of 310,000 or so clones, 75% to 95% of them appearing once. V was clipped by 6 bases and J by 2 bases; unmatched bases: 9. Germline V lookup: CDR1 SGHTA, CDR2 FQGNSA. The CDR3 runs 16 residues. Membership in each cohort depended on participant-reported clinical history. Sequencing was performed on PBMCs or T cells enriched from blood (not recorded which). The gene calls are TRBV7-2 and TRBJ2-5, with TRBD2 matching over 10 bases. The clonotype comes from a woman aged 25 to 39 who had recovered from COVID-19. The CDR3 protein is CASSLRTSGLQETQYF. The DNA of the CDR3 is TGTGCCAGCAGTTTAAGGACTAGCGGACTTCAAGAGACCCAGTACTTC.